This T cell receptor beta chain originates from a study of blood T cell repertoires in COVID-19. Authors' processing steps: The assay estimated nucleated cells by amplifying reference gene primers. Generated by immunoSEQ multiplex PCR, the TCRdb table keeps only in-frame clones and is missing some. The V and J calls and clone size are taken from that table; D and trimming were inferred from the DNA. The data hold around 450,000 clones, with about 90% observed a single time. This study enrolled people aged roughly 18 to 100 from approximately 25 US geographic areas. In assigning cohorts, the study relied on participant-reported clinical history. Germline V gives CDR1 MNHEY, CDR2 SVGAGI. The CDR3 runs to 15 residues. J gave up 1 base and V 4 bases, and 4 bases lay outside the gene matches.

The chain links TRBV6-5 to TRBJ2-7; 10 bases are a match to TRBD1. This receptor was identified in a man younger than 35 who had recovered from COVID-19. The material sequenced was PBMCs or T cells enriched from blood (not recorded which). CDR3 region: CASSSRDRGSYEQYF. The CDR3 bases are TGTGCCAGCAGTTCCCGGGACAGGGGATCCTACGAGCAGTACTTC.